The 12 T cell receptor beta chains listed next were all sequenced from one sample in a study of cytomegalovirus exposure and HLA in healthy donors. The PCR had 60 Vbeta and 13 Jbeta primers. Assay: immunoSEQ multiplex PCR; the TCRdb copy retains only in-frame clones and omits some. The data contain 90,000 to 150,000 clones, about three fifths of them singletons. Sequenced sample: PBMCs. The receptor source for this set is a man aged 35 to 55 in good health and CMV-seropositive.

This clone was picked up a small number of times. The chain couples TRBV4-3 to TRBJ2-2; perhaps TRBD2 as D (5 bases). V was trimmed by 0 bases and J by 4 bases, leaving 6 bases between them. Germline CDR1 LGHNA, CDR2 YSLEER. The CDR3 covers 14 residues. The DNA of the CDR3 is TGCGCCAGCAGCCAAGATCGGGGCACCGGGGAGCTGTTTTTT. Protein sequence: CASSQDRGTGELFF.

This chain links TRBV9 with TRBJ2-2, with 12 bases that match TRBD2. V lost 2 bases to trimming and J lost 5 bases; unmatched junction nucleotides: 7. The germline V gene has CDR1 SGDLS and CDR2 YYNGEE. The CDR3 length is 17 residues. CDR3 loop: CASSVSTSGGRTGELFF. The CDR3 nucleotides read TGTGCCAGCAGCGTGTCGACTAGCGGGGGAAGGACCGGGGAGCTGTTTTTT.

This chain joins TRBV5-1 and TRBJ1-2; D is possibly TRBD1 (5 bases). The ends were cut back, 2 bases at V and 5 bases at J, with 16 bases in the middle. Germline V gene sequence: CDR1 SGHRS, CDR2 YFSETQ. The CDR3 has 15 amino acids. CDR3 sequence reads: CASSLGDSGEYGYTF. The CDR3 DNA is TGCGCCAGCAGCTTAGGGGACTCGGGGGAGTATGGCTACACCTTC.

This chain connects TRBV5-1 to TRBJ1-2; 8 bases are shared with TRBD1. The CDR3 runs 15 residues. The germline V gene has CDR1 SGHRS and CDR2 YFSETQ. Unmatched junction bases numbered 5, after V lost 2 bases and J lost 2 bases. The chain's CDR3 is CASSFGTGGNYGYTF. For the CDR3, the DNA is TGCGCCAGCAGCTTTGGCACAGGGGGGAACTATGGCTACACCTTC.

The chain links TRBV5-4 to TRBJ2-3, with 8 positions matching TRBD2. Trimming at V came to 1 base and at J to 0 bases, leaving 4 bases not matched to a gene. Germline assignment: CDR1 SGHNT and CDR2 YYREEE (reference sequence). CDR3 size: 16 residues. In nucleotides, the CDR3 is TGTGCCAGCAGCTTGCAACTAGCGGTTAGCACAGATACGCAGTATTTT. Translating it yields CASSLQLAVSTDTQYF.

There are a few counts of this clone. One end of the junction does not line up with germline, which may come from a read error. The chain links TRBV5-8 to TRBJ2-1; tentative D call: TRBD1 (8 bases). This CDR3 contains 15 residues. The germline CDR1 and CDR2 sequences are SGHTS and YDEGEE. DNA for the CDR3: TGTGCCAGCAGCTTGCAACAGGGGGGGTACACTGAGCAGTTCTTC. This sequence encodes CASSLQQGGYTEQFF.

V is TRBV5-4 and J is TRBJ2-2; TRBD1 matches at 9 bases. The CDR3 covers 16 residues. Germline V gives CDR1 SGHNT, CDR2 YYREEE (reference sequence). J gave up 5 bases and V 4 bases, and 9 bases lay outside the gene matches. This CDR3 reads CASSLQQGAGTGELFF. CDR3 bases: TGTGCCAGCAGCCTACAACAGGGGGCGGGGACCGGGGAGCTGTTTTTT.

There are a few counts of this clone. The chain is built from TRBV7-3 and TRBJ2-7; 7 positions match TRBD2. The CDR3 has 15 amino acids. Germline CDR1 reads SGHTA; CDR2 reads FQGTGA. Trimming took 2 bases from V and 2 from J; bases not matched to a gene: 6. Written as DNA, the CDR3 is TGTGCCAGCAGCTTAGGGGGGGAGACAACCTACGAGCAGTACTTC. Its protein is CASSLGGETTYEQYF.

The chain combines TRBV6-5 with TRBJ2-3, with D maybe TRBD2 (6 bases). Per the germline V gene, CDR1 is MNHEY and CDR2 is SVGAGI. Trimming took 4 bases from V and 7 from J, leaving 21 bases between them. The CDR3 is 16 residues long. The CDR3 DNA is TGTGCCAGCAGTTGGGACTCGACGTGGGACCCACATACGCAGTATTTT. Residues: CASSWDSTWDPHTQYF.

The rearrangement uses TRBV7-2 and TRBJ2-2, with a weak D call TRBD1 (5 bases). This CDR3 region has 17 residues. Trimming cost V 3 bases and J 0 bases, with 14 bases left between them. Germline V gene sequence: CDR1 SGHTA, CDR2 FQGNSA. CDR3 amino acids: CASSFPSGQTNTGELFF. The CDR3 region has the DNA TGTGCCAGCAGCTTCCCATCAGGACAAACGAACACCGGGGAGCTGTTTTTT.

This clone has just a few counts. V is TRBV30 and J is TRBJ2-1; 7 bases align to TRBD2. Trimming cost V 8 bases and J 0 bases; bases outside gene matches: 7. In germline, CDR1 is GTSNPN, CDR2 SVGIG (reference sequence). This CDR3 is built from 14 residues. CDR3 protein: CAGSSGSSYNEQFF. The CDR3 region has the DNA TGTGCCGGTTCTAGCGGCAGCTCCTACAATGAGCAGTTCTTC.

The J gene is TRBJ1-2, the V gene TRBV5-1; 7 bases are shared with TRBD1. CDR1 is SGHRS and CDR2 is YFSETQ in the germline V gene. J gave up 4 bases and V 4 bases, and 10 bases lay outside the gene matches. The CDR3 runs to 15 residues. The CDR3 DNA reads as TGCGCCAGCAGCGAAACCGGGACAGCTACCTATGGCTACACCTTC. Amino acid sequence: CASSETGTATYGYTF.